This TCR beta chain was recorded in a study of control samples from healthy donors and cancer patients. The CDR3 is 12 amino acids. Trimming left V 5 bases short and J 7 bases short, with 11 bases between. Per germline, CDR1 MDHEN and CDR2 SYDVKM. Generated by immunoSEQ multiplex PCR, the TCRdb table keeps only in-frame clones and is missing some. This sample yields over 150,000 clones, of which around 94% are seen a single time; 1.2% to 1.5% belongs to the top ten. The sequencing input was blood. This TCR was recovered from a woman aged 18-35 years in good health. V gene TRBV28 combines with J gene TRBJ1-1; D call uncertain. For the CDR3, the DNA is TGTGCCAGCAGTCTCAGAGTAGGTGAAGCTTTCTTT. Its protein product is CASSLRVGEAFF.